This T cell receptor (beta chain) is from a study of cytomegalovirus exposure and HLA in healthy donors. A note on this clone: Its antigen remains unknown.

The PCR was carried out with 60 Vbeta primers and 13 Jbeta primers. Profiled with immunoSEQ multiplex PCR; TCRdb holds only in-frame clones, not every one. The sample contains approximately 53,000 clones, approximately 70% of which appear only once. The ends lost 5 bases at V and 1 base at J; junction bases unmatched: 7. CDR1 and CDR2 from the germline V gene are SGHRS and YFSETQ. CDR3 size: 16 residues. General study findings and limits: Roughly even sequencing depth across donors was the assumption behind the presence/absence analyses. A link between a missense DCLRE1C variant and TCR beta V- and J-gene trimming emerged from a later analysis. The study listed 150 to 200 cytomegalovirus-associated TCR beta chains. By a later analysis, the bulk of CMV-associated TCR beta chains appeared HLA-restricted.

This clonotype was sampled from a woman aged 45-65 years in good health and CMV-seronegative. Sample: PBMCs. The chain is built from TRBV5-1 and TRBJ2-1, with 9 bases aligning to TRBD2. CDR3 loop: CASRPGTSQSYNEQFF. The CDR3 nucleotides are TGCGCCAGCAGACCCGGGACTAGCCAGTCCTACAATGAGCAGTTCTTC.